The clone carrying this TCR beta chain showed up just a few times. Antigen specificity is unknown. These data belong to a study of type 1 and type 2 diabetes patients. Across the study: A total of approximately 20,000,000 paired-end reads came from the whole study. Overall study results and limits: Both CD4+ and CD8+ type 2 diabetes repertoires showed significantly higher diversity than type 1. Unmatched age and gender across groups might bias interpretation.

Other autoimmune diseases and infections within the past four weeks excluded donors. This CDR3 is built from 14 residues. Germline CDR1 DFQATT, CDR2 SNEGSKA (reference sequence). The V gene lost 0 bases and the J gene lost 0 bases, with 9 bases spanning the gap. Amplification started from genomic DNA. Multiplex PCR with 30 forward and 13 reverse primers amplified the TCR beta CDR3. TCRdb re-called the multiplex PCR reads through MiXCR, storing one row per CDR3 protein. The repertoire holds 250,000 to 300,000 distinct CDR3 sequences, with roughly 44% as singletons. The sequence was obtained from a man younger than 30 with type 2 diabetes. The V call is TRBV20-1, the J call TRBJ2-7; D is unresolved. Sequences were obtained from peripheral blood mononuclear cells (PBMCs). CDR3 coding DNA: TGCAGTGCTAGAGACCCCGCTTCCTCCTACGAGCAGTACTTC. It codes for CSARDPASSYEQYF.